This record looks at one T cell receptor (beta chain) sequence and its context. Germline CDR1 reads LNHDA; CDR2 reads SQIVND (reference sequence). J lost 10 bases, V lost 5 bases, and 9 bases had no gene match. The CDR3 runs 13 residues. The entry originates in a study of blood T cell repertoires in COVID-19. Study-wide context: There were acute and convalescent COVID-19 samples, and they came from the United States, Italy and Spain. Nucleic acid was either cDNA or gDNA, and it came from T cells, B-cell-depleted T cells, or PBMCs.

In the original analysis: Reference gene primer amplification in the assay estimated nucleated cell counts. Using immunoSEQ multiplex PCR, the repertoire was profiled, and TCRdb retains in-frame clones only, with some absent. Clone size and V and J calls were adopted from that table, with D and trimming inferred from the DNA. Counted here are around 150,000 clones, 75% to 90% occurring once; the ten biggest clones make up less than 2.5%. The specimen was peripheral blood. The genes are TRBV19 and TRBJ2-5; 8 bases are a match to TRBD2. This sequence originates from a man in his sixties or seventies with acute or convalescent COVID-19. The CDR3 spells CASSPWTSPVQYF. In DNA, the CDR3 is TGTGCCAGTAGTCCTTGGACTAGCCCGGTCCAGTACTTC.